This passage covers 5 T cell receptor beta chains from one sample sequenced in a study of blood T cell repertoires in COVID-19. Libraries were prepared by immunoSEQ multiplex PCR; TCRdb keeps only in-frame clonotypes and omits some of them. The sample shows 65,000 to 70,000 clones, around 77% of them seen only once. Sequences were obtained from peripheral blood. Receptors originate from a man aged 55 to 69 with acute or convalescent COVID-19.

The chain recombines TRBV7-2 with TRBJ1-2; D is perhaps TRBD1 (6 bases). Germline-derived CDR1 and CDR2 are SGHTA and FQGNSA. The CDR3 is 15 residues long. V lost 2 bases and J lost 0, with 10 bases in between. The chain's CDR3 is CASSLTRQANYGYTF. The CDR3 DNA sequence: TGTGCCAGCAGCTTAACCCGACAGGCTAACTATGGCTACACCTTC.

This clone was seen only once. This chain joins TRBV5-4 and TRBJ2-1; possible D gene TRBD2, 6 bases. V was shortened by 3 bases and J by 10 bases, with 17 bases between the two germline ends. Looked up from germline, CDR1 is SGHNT and CDR2 is YYREEE (reference sequence). The CDR3 runs to 14 residues. The CDR3 sequence: CASSSALSGLEQFF. In nucleotides, the CDR3 is TGTGCCAGCAGCTCGGCTCTAAGCGGACTAGAGCAGTTCTTC. Filled out from reference TRBV5-4 and TRBJ2-1, the complete variable domain reads ETGVTQSPTHLIKTRGQQVTLRCSSQSGHNTVSWYQQALGQGPQFIFQYYREEENGRGNFPPRFSGLQFPNYSSELNVNALELDDSALYLCASSSALSGLEQFFGPGTRLTVL.

This sequence joins TRBV7-3 and TRBJ2-3; TRBD2 is a possible D gene (6 bases). CDR1 and CDR2 from the germline V gene are SGHTA and FQGTGA. The CDR3 length is 17 residues. The V gene lost 2 bases and the J gene lost 0 bases, with 15 bases spanning the gap. CDR3 nucleotide sequence: TGTGCCAGCAGCTTACAATTCATCCGGGGGAGCACAGATACGCAGTATTTT. Its protein is CASSLQFIRGSTDTQYF.

This clone showed up just a few times. The chain employs TRBV6-5 and TRBJ2-3, with 9 nucleotides matching TRBD1. V shed 6 bases and J 3 bases; nucleotides not matched to a gene: 7. The CDR3 is 15 residues long. Per the germline V gene, CDR1 is MNHEY and CDR2 is SVGAGI. For the CDR3, the DNA is TGTGCCAGCAGACAGACAGGGGGTGGAACAGATACGCAGTATTTT. Protein sequence: CASRQTGGGTDTQYF.

The chain carries TRBV7-9 and TRBJ2-1; possible D gene TRBD1, 5 bases. The germline CDR1 and CDR2 sequences are SEHNR and FQNEAQ (reference sequence). Deletions cut 3 bases from V and 4 bases from J, with 16 bases between. This CDR3 region has 16 residues. The CDR3 coding sequence is TGTGCCAGCAGCTTCCCTCAGGGATCCAGGTACAATGAGCAGTTCTTC. This gives the protein CASSFPQGSRYNEQFF. The whole variable domain, filled in from reference TRBV7-9 and TRBJ2-1, reads DTGVSQNPRHKITKRGQNVTFRCDPISEHNRLYWYRQTLGQGPEFLTYFQNEAQLEKSRLLSDRFSAERPKGSFSTLEIQRTEQGDSAMYLCASSFPQGSRYNEQFFGPGTRLTVL.